This T cell receptor beta chain was profiled in a study of blood T cell repertoires in COVID-19. Germline V gene sequence: CDR1 MGHDK, CDR2 SYGVNS. Trimming left V 3 bases short and J 4 bases short, with 9 bases between. This CDR3 comprises 13 residues. Authors' processing steps: Cell counts per sample came from amplifying reference gene primers. TCRdb keeps only in-frame clones here, not all; method: immunoSEQ multiplex PCR. For V, J and clone size, that table is used; D and trimming come from the DNA. Altogether around 300,000 clones are present, approximately 88% being singletons, with the ten largest covering around 4.6%. Each participant's cohort was designated according to participant-reported clinical history.

The origin of this receptor is a man aged 30 to 39 who had recovered from COVID-19. J is TRBJ1-1 and V is TRBV25-1, with D perhaps matching TRBD1 (5 bases). Material: PBMCs or T cells enriched from blood (not recorded which). CDR3 sequence reads: CASSDRGSTEAFF. CDR3 nucleotides: TGTGCCAGCAGTGATCGGGGGAGCACTGAAGCTTTCTTT.